One and the same sample provided the 13 T cell receptor beta chains below, sequenced in a study of CD8+ T cells in alopecia areata. cDNA reverse transcribed from extracted RNA served as the sequencing template. Only in-frame clones appear in the TCRdb table, and some are missing; sequencing was by immunoSEQ multiplex PCR. The profile covers roughly 180,000 clones, with roughly 60% appearing a single time and roughly 1.7% taken by the ten largest. The sequenced sample was CD4+ T cells sorted from blood, obtained at week 0. The receptors stem from a human donor with alopecia areata.

This clone has more than one count but fewer than ten. The rearrangement links TRBV5-6 to TRBJ2-5; 8 nucleotides line up with TRBD1. V lost 3 bases to trimming and J lost 6 bases; unmatched junction nucleotides: 4. Germline CDR1 reads SGHDT; CDR2 reads YYEEEE. CDR3 length equals 13 residues. This CDR3 reads CASSYGTGKTQYF. CDR3 nucleotides: TGTGCCAGCAGCTACGGGACAGGAAAGACCCAGTACTTC.

This clone was seen a few times. CDR3 bases: TGTGCCAGCAGTCTCCTTGACAATCAGCCCCAGCATTTT. Translating gives CASSLLDNQPQHF. The chain carries TRBV6-6 and TRBJ1-5; no reliable D call. Germline V CDR1 and CDR2: MNHNY, SVGAGI (reference sequence). Trimming left V 5 bases short and J 3 bases short, with 8 bases between. The length of the CDR3 is 13 residues.

The V and J genes are TRBV5-8 and TRBJ1-2; 8 positions match TRBD1. This CDR3 has 16 amino acids. Germline CDR1 SGHTS, CDR2 YDEGEE. With 3 bases clipped from V and 4 bases from J, the junction kept 11 bases outside the gene matches. CDR3 sequence: CASSYLDRGLGYGYTF. As DNA, the CDR3 is TGTGCCAGCAGCTACCTTGACAGGGGCTTGGGCTATGGCTACACCTTC.

The V call is TRBV29-1, the J call TRBJ2-1; TRBD2 is a possible D gene (5 bases). V was shortened by 3 bases and J by 3 bases, with 9 bases between the two germline ends. The CDR3 is 13 amino acids. CDR1 and CDR2 from the germline V gene are SQVTM and ANQGSEA. CDR3 nucleotide sequence: TGCAGCGTTGAGGGAGAGGGCTACAATGAGCAGTTCTTC. Translated, it gives CSVEGEGYNEQFF.

The genes are TRBV9 and TRBJ1-1; a weak D match, TRBD1 (5 bases). Trimming pared 4 bases from V and 1 base from J, leaving 8 bases between. The CDR3 is 13 residues long. Germline-derived CDR1 and CDR2 are SGDLS and YYNGEE. Written as DNA, the CDR3 is TGTGCCAGCAGCCGTACAGGGAACACTGAAGCTTTCTTT. Protein sequence: CASSRTGNTEAFF.

The chain couples TRBV5-1 to TRBJ2-1, with 10 bases lining up with TRBD1. This CDR3 is built from 15 residues. Germline trimming cut 2 bases from V and 7 bases from J; bases unmatched to any gene: 6. Per germline, CDR1 SGHRS and CDR2 YFSETQ. CDR3 DNA: TGCGCCAGCAGCTTCGGGGGACAGGGGAAGAATGAGCAGTTCTTC. Translation: CASSFGGQGKNEQFF. The full variable domain, its missing parts supplied by reference TRBV5-1 and TRBJ2-1, is KAGVTQTPRYLIKTRGQQVTLSCSPISGHRSVSWYQQTPGQGLQFLFEYFSETQRNKGNFPGRFSGRQFSNSRSEMNVSTLELGDSALYLCASSFGGQGKNEQFFGPGTRLTVL.

The chain combines TRBV9 with TRBJ1-1; a weak D match, TRBD1 (6 bases). This CDR3 comprises 17 residues. V was clipped by 4 bases and J by 4 bases, with 23 bases between them. The germline V gene has CDR1 SGDLS and CDR2 YYNGEE. The CDR3 spells CASSPRDGGWGSTEAFF. In nucleotides, the CDR3 is TGTGCCAGCAGCCCGCGCGATGGGGGCTGGGGGAGCACTGAAGCTTTCTTT.

The chain combines TRBV6-5 with TRBJ2-1; D not certain. The germline V gene has CDR1 MNHEY and CDR2 SVGAGI. This CDR3 is built from 16 residues. V was clipped by 0 bases and J by 7 bases, with 16 bases between them. CDR3 sequence (DNA): TGTGCCAGCAGTTACTCTACTGGGCCTGGTGGGAATGAGCAGTTCTTC. Amino acid sequence: CASSYSTGPGGNEQFF.

The chain employs TRBV30 and TRBJ2-1; D is perhaps TRBD1 (5 bases). The CDR3 runs to 14 residues. Germline CDR1 GTSNPN, CDR2 SVGIG (reference sequence). V was cut by 0 bases and J by 7 bases, with 13 bases left in between. CDR3 protein: CAWSVGQQGNEQFF. CDR3 nucleotide sequence: TGTGCCTGGAGTGTAGGACAACAAGGGAATGAGCAGTTCTTC.

There are a few counts of this clone. The rearrangement links TRBV27 to TRBJ2-6; TRBD1 matches 7 bases. Trimming removed 5 bases from V and 1 base from J; junction bases left unmatched: 5. The V gene's germline CDR1 is MNHEY and CDR2 SMNVEV (reference sequence). The CDR3 has 16 residues. The CDR3 DNA is TGTGCCAGCAGTCCCCGACAGGGTTCTGGGGCCAACGTCCTGACTTTC. Translation: CASSPRQGSGANVLTF. Together with reference TRBV27 and TRBJ2-6, the CDR3 gives the full variable domain: EAQVTQNPRYLITVTGKKLTVTCSQNMNHEYMSWYRQDPGLGLRQIYYSMNVEVTDKGDVPEGYKVSRKEKRNFPLILESPSPNQTSLYFCASSPRQGSGANVLTFGAGSRLTVL.

This chain connects TRBV2 to TRBJ2-3; D uncertain. CDR1 SNHLY and CDR2 FYNNEI come from the germline V gene. The CDR3 runs 13 residues. The V end lost 7 bases, the J end lost 5 bases, and 13 bases lay between the germline ends. In DNA form, the CDR3 reads TGTGCCAGCATTAGGTTAGGCAAAGATACGCAGTATTTT. This translates into CASIRLGKDTQYF.

V gene TRBV29-1 combines with J gene TRBJ2-3, with D maybe TRBD2 (5 bases). In germline, CDR1 is SQVTM, CDR2 ANQGSEA. The V gene lost 3 bases and the J gene lost 1 base, with 14 bases spanning the gap. This CDR3 is built from 15 residues. In DNA, the CDR3 is TGCAGCGTTGAGGCTAGCAGGACGGGCACAGATACGCAGTATTTT. Its protein is CSVEASRTGTDTQYF.

This rearrangement joins TRBV4-1 to TRBJ1-2, with TRBD1 matching 8 bases. Per germline, CDR1 MGHRA and CDR2 YSYEKL. The CDR3 consists of 11 residues. Losses at the gene ends were 4 bases for V and 10 bases for J; bases not matched to a gene: 2. CDR3 DNA sequence: TGCGCCAGCAGCCCGGACAGGGACTACACCTTC. Residues: CASSPDRDYTF.